Listed below are T cell receptor beta chains from one sample, sequenced in a study of control samples from healthy donors and cancer patients. Data came from immunoSEQ multiplex PCR; TCRdb stores just in-frame clones and leaves some out. The sample carries about 48,000 clones, about 94% recorded once. The specimen was PBMCs. The receptor set was obtained from a woman aged 45-65 years with head and neck cancer. The CDR3 runs from the conserved cysteine through the conserved F or W. The D gene is left open where the match is weak. Clone size is stated in some rows and not others, as once, few, many or a class when expanded.

J,V,size,D,DNA,CDR3
TRBJ1-2,TRBV5-4,NA,NA,TGTGCCAGCAGCTTGGATGGCTACACCTTC,CASSLDGYTF
TRBJ2-7,TRBV30,NA,NA,TGTGCCTGGAGTGTAGCGGGGGGACAGGGCTACGAGCAGTACTTC,CAWSVAGGQGYEQYF
TRBJ1-3,TRBV4-3,NA,NA,TGCGCCAGCAGCCAAGTTCCAAATGTGGGGGTCGGAAACACCATATATTTT,CASSQVPNVGVGNTIYF
TRBJ2-7,TRBV9,NA,TRBD2,TGTGCCAGCAGCCCGGGCGGGACTAGCTCCTACGAGCAGTACTTC,CASSPGGTSSYEQYF
TRBJ1-5,TRBV27,NA,NA,TGTGCCACCAAGGACAGCTATAGCAATCAGCCCCAGCATTTT,CATKDSYSNQPQHF
TRBJ2-1,TRBV29-1,NA,TRBD1,TGCAGCGCTGCACAGGGGGGTGAGCAGTTCTTC,CSAAQGGEQFF
TRBJ2-5,TRBV2,NA,NA,TGTGCCAGCAGGATCGTCCAAGAGACCCAGTACTTC,CASRIVQETQYF
TRBJ2-2,TRBV28,medium-sized,TRBD2,TGTGCCAGCAGTTACCTTCAGCGGGAGGTCACCGGGGAGCTGTTTTTT,CASSYLQREVTGELFF
TRBJ2-5,TRBV10-3,once,NA,TGTGCCATCAGTGAGAGGGACGGAGAGACCCAGTACTTC,CAISERDGETQYF
TRBJ2-7,TRBV9,once,NA,TGTGCCAGCAGCGCGAGGGATGGGCCCTACGAGCAGTACTTC,CASSARDGPYEQYF
TRBJ1-1,TRBV24-1,NA,NA,TGTGCCACCAGTGACGGCCTCTTCGGGACTGAAGCTTTCTTT,CATSDGLFGTEAFF
TRBJ2-3,TRBV5-4,NA,TRBD2,TGTGCCAGCAGTCCCGGGACTAGCCCGATCACAGATACGCAGTATTTT,CASSPGTSPITDTQYF
TRBJ2-3,TRBV18,NA,TRBD1,TGTGCCAGCTCACCGGGACAGCTACTCACAGATACGCAGTATTTT,CASSPGQLLTDTQYF
TRBJ2-2,TRBV19,NA,NA,TGTGCCAGTAGTATGAGGCTAGCGCCTACCGGGGAGCTGTTTTTT,CASSMRLAPTGELFF
TRBJ1-5,TRBV7-8,once,NA,TGTGCCAGCAGCTTAGACGGAGATAGCAATCAGCCCCAGCATTTT,CASSLDGDSNQPQHF
TRBJ1-2,TRBV27,once,NA,TGTGCCAGCAGTTTAGCAGGGTACTATGGCTACACCTTC,CASSLAGYYGYTF
TRBJ2-5,TRBV7-8,once,TRBD1,TGTGCCAGCAGCTCGATAGGGACAGGGGCTGACGAGACCCAGTACTTC,CASSSIGTGADETQYF
TRBJ1-2,TRBV2,NA,TRBD1,TGTGCCAGCGGGGACAGGGCTTCAAGGAGGGGCTACACCTTC,CASGDRASRRGYTF
TRBJ2-7,TRBV2,few,NA,TGTGCCAGCGGAGTTGAACCAAAATACGAGCAGTACTTC,CASGVEPKYEQYF
TRBJ1-1,TRBV19,NA,TRBD1,TGTGCCAGTAATCGGGACAGGGCGGTGAACACTGAAGCTTTCTTT,CASNRDRAVNTEAFF
TRBJ1-1,TRBV30,NA,NA,TGTGCCTGGAGCCCCGGCGGAGGAACTGAAGCTTTCTTT,CAWSPGGGTEAFF
TRBJ1-6,TRBV11-3,few,NA,TGTGCCAGCAGCTTAGTCGGTCAGGGTAATTCACCCCTCCACTTT,CASSLVGQGNSPLHF
TRBJ1-5,TRBV19,NA,NA,TGTGCCAGTAGTATCGAAAGCAATCAGCCCCAGCATTTT,CASSIESNQPQHF
TRBJ1-4,TRBV7-9,NA,TRBD1,TGTGCCAGCAGCTTCTGGGGACAGGGAGGAGAAAAACTGTTTTTT,CASSFWGQGGEKLFF
TRBJ2-3,TRBV7-2,NA,TRBD2,TGTGCCAGCAGCTTAGCAACGGGAGGTTTGACAGATACGCAGTATTTT,CASSLATGGLTDTQYF
TRBJ2-1,TRBV2,once,NA,TGTGCCAGCAGTAAAGGAAGGGGCGAGGCCTACAATGAGCAGTTCTTC,CASSKGRGEAYNEQFF
TRBJ2-7,TRBV5-1,once,TRBD2,TGCGCCAGCAGCCTTCAGACTAGCGGACTTTCCCCTTACGAGCAGTACTTC,CASSLQTSGLSPYEQYF
TRBJ2-5,TRBV7-2,NA,NA,TGTGCCAGCAGCTTAGAGCCGGGAGTGGAGACCCAGTACTTC,CASSLEPGVETQYF
TRBJ2-2,TRBV4-3,NA,NA,TGCGCCAGCAGCCAAGCTATGGGAGGAGAGGGTAACACCGGGGAGCTGTTTTTT,CASSQAMGGEGNTGELFF
TRBJ1-4,TRBV28,NA,TRBD1,TGTGCCAGCAGTTCACCACAGGGGAAACTAAACAATGAAAAACTGTTTTTT,CASSSPQGKLNNEKLFF
TRBJ2-1,TRBV19,NA,NA,TGTGCCAGTAGTATAGATCTTGTATCGCAGGGGCCAGGAAATGAGCAGTTCTTC,CASSIDLVSQGPGNEQFF
TRBJ2-7,TRBV7-9,NA,NA,TGTGCCAGCAGAGGGGCAGGGAGCTCCTACGAGCAGTACTTC,CASRGAGSSYEQYF
TRBJ2-1,TRBV5-4,NA,NA,TGTGCCAGCAGCTTTTGGATGGATGAGCAGTTCTTC,CASSFWMDEQFF
TRBJ1-5,TRBV6-1,NA,NA,TGTGCCAGCAGTGGGAAAAACAGGGTCGCGGATCAGCCCCAGCATTTT,CASSGKNRVADQPQHF
TRBJ1-5,TRBV6-6,NA,NA,TGTGCCAGCAGTATCCAAGGGCCCCAGCATTTT,CASSIQGPQHF
TRBJ1-1,TRBV2,NA,NA,TGTGCCAGCAGTGAAGGAGAGGGCAGCACTGAAGCTTTCTTT,CASSEGEGSTEAFF
TRBJ2-1,TRBV2,NA,TRBD2,TGTGCCAGCAGCATAGCGGGGGGCCGGTATCGTTCGGAGTTCTTC,CASSIAGGRYRSEFF
TRBJ2-7,TRBV15,NA,NA,TGTGCCACCAGCAGAGGGGGAGGAGGAGTCGAGCAGTACTTC,CATSRGGGGVEQYF
TRBJ2-3,TRBV7-9,NA,TRBD2,TGTGCCAGCAGCTTAGTGGCGGGGGTGAGCACAGATACGCAGTATTTT,CASSLVAGVSTDTQYF
TRBJ1-1,TRBV14,NA,NA,TGTGCCAGCAGCCAAGACGCAGGGCTGAACACTGAAGCTTTCTTT,CASSQDAGLNTEAFF
TRBJ1-5,TRBV6-6,NA,NA,TGTGCCAGCAGTTACTCCAACGGGGTAAGCAATCAGCCCCAGCATTTT,CASSYSNGVSNQPQHF
TRBJ2-1,TRBV6-5,NA,TRBD2,TGTGCCAGCAGGGCACTAGCGGGGGCTTACAATGAGCAGTTCTTC,CASRALAGAYNEQFF
TRBJ2-2,TRBV6-5,NA,NA,TGTGCCAGCAGTTCGACAGGGAACACCGGGGAGCTGTTTTTT,CASSSTGNTGELFF
TRBJ1-2,TRBV7-9,NA,TRBD1,TGTGCCAGCAGCAATACAGGGGGCGAGAGCTATGGCTACACCTTC,CASSNTGGESYGYTF
TRBJ1-2,TRBV6-5,NA,TRBD1,TGTGCCAGCAGGCTCCAGGGGGTGAACTATGGCTACACCTTC,CASRLQGVNYGYTF
TRBJ2-2,TRBV19,NA,NA,TGTGCCAGTAGTATTTTGGGGGGGAACACCGGGGAGCTGTTTTTT,CASSILGGNTGELFF
TRBJ2-1,TRBV6-5,NA,TRBD1,TGTGCCAGCAGTTACTTCCCGGGACAGGGATACAATGAGCAGTTCTTC,CASSYFPGQGYNEQFF
TRBJ2-1,TRBV28,NA,NA,TGTGCCAGCAGTTTGCGGTACAATGAGCAGTTCTTC,CASSLRYNEQFF
TRBJ1-1,TRBV7-8,NA,TRBD1,TGTGCCAGCAGCTCCCTAGGGGGGGGGACAGTTGAAGCTTTCTTT,CASSSLGGGTVEAFF
TRBJ2-3,TRBV18,NA,NA,TGTGCCAGCTCACCCCCCGGTCTTATTACGCAGTATTTT,CASSPPGLITQYF
TRBJ2-5,TRBV21-1,NA,NA,TGTGCCAGCAGCGGGCGACAGGGACTACAAGAGACCCAGTACTTC,CASSGRQGLQETQYF
TRBJ1-3,TRBV29-1,NA,NA,TGCAGCGTTACTTCAGGGTACCGAAACACCATATATTTT,CSVTSGYRNTIYF
TRBJ1-1,TRBV30,once,NA,TGTGCCTGGAGTGTACAATCTACAGGGATAACTGAAGCTTTCTTT,CAWSVQSTGITEAFF
TRBJ2-2,TRBV7-2,once,TRBD1,TGTGCCAGCAGCGGCCCGAGGGGGCGGCACACCGGGGAGCTGTTTTTT,CASSGPRGRHTGELFF